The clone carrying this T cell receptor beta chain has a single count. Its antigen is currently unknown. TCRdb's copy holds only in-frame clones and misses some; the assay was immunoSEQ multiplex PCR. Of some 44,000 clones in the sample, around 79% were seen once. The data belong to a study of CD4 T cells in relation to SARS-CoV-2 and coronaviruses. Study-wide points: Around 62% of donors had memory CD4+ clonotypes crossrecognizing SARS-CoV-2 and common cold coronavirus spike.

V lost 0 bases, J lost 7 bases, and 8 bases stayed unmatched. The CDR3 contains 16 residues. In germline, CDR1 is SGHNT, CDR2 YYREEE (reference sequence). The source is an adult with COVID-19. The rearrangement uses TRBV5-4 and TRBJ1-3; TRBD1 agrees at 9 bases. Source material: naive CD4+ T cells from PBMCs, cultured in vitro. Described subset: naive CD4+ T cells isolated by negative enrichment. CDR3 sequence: CASSLALGTGQNTIYF. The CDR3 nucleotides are TGTGCCAGCAGCTTGGCCCTTGGGACAGGGCAGAACACCATATATTTT.